These 25 T cell receptor beta chains were sequenced from one sample in a study of T cells after yellow fever vaccination (dated by TCRdb to between 2018 and 2021). The treatment or condition label, as the study defines it: live attenuated yellow fever vaccine strain. The method behind the library was 5' RACE. The sample was run on an Illumina HiSeq 2500. TCRdb took the public reads, trimmed them with fastp at Q25, ran MiXCR for clone calling and kept in-frame beta chains. Rows with a matching CDR3 protein are joined into one entry that keeps the most common DNA and genes. The sample table lists just under 600,000 distinct CDR3 sequences, roughly 13% of them with a count of one. Together, the top ten hold about 14% of the sample. The sample in question was PBMCs, obtained on the day of the yellow fever booster vaccination. The origin of the receptors is a man younger than 45 who received the YFV17D yellow fever vaccine.

This clonotype was observed a few times. V usage is TRBV30 and J usage is TRBJ2-2; 9 nucleotides agree with TRBD2. Germline CDR1 reads GTSNPN; CDR2 reads SVGIG (reference sequence). Trimming took 6 bases from V and 1 from J; bases not matched to a gene: 18. The CDR3 runs to 19 residues. The CDR3 DNA is TGTGCCTGCCCACGAGGGCTAGCGGGGACGGCTGGGAACACCGGGGAGCTGTTTTTT. Translation: CACPRGLAGTAGNTGELFF.

This clonotype was detected many times. The J gene is TRBJ2-7, the V gene TRBV25-1, with a weak D call TRBD2 (6 bases). Trimming took 6 bases from V and 3 from J, leaving 12 bases between them. CDR1 is MGHDK and CDR2 is SYGVNS in the germline V gene. The CDR3 contains 13 residues. Written as DNA, the CDR3 is TGTGCCAGCAGCCGGGACTCACGCTACGAGCAGTACTTC. Amino acids: CASSRDSRYEQYF.

The chain carries TRBV6-4 and TRBJ2-1; D is uncertain. CDR3 length: 15 amino acids. The V gene lost 3 bases and the J gene lost 1 base, with 10 bases spanning the gap. Germline assignment: CDR1 MRHNA and CDR2 SNTAGT. CDR3 sequence reads: CASSDIVGSYNEQFF. In DNA form, the CDR3 reads TGTGCCAGCAGTGATATTGTGGGATCCTACAATGAGCAGTTCTTC.

This clonotype was observed a handful of times. V usage is TRBV18 and J usage is TRBJ2-7; TRBD1 agrees at 7 bases. The J segment lost 4 bases and the V segment lost 6 bases, leaving 12 bases of the junction unmatched. Germline lookup yields CDR1 KGHSH and CDR2 LQKENI. The CDR3 runs to 15 residues. The CDR3, as DNA: TGTGCCAGCTCGCCCCGCGCCGGGACAGAGTACGAGCAGTACTTC. This translates into CASSPRAGTEYEQYF.

This clonotype was counted a few times. The chain is built from TRBV12-3 or TRBV12-4 and TRBJ2-1, with 8 bases lining up with TRBD2. With V trimmed by 10 bases and J by 7 bases, 9 bases remained unmatched. The CDR3 covers 13 residues. CDR3 protein: CATHPTSGNEQFF. As DNA, the CDR3 is TGTGCCACCCACCCCACTAGCGGAAATGAGCAGTTCTTC.

CDR3 in DNA: TGTGCCAGCAGCCCGGGTAGCGGGACTAGTCTTGAGCAGTTCTTC. This sequence encodes CASSPGSGTSLEQFF. The V gene is TRBV5-6, the J gene TRBJ2-1, with 8 nucleotides matching TRBD2. CDR3 length: 15 residues. Germline V CDR1 and CDR2: SGHDT, YYEEEE. Trimming cost V 4 bases and J 9 bases; bases outside gene matches: 12.

The V call is TRBV10-3, the J call TRBJ1-6; the match to TRBD1 covers 12 bases. In germline, CDR1 is ENHRY, CDR2 SYGVKD. The CDR3 consists of 14 residues. The V segment lost 6 bases and the J segment 13 bases; nucleotides outside the gene matches: 7. This CDR3 reads CAISSGTGGYPLHF. The CDR3 region has the DNA TGTGCCATCAGCTCCGGGACAGGGGGCTACCCCCTCCACTTT.

This clonotype turned up a few times. The gene calls are TRBV11-2 and TRBJ2-7, with D tentatively TRBD1 (5 bases). V lost 10 bases and J 0 bases, leaving 13 bases between the germline ends. The CDR3 has 13 residues. Germline V lookup: CDR1 SGHAT, CDR2 FQNNGV. CDR3 in DNA: TGTGCCATCCAGGACACCCTCTCCTACGAGCAGTACTTC. As protein: CAIQDTLSYEQYF. The whole variable domain, remainder taken from reference TRBV11-2 and TRBJ2-7, is EAGVAQSPRYKIIEKRQSVAFWCNPISGHATLYWYQQILGQGPKLLIQFQNNGVVDDSQLPKDRFSAERLKGVDSTLKIQPAKLEDSAVYLCAIQDTLSYEQYFGPGTRLTVT.

The CDR3 here is CAITETGEVGEQYF. CDR3 DNA: TGTGCCATCACCGAGACAGGGGAAGTTGGCGAGCAGTACTTC. The chain links TRBV10-3 to TRBJ2-7; TRBD1 matches at 8 bases. V trimming: 7 bases; J trimming: 6 bases; junction bases outside the gene matches: 11. In germline, CDR1 is ENHRY, CDR2 SYGVKD. There are 14 residues in the CDR3.

This clonotype has just a few counts. The chain uses TRBV19 and TRBJ1-1; a possible D gene is TRBD1 (6 bases). The CDR3 is made up of 13 amino acids. Trimming cost V 7 bases and J 6 bases, with 15 bases left between them. Germline-derived CDR1 and CDR2 are LNHDA and SQIVND (reference sequence). CDR3 nucleotide sequence: TGTGCCAGTATTGTCACGGGGGCATCTGAAGCTTTCTTT. Its protein product is CASIVTGASEAFF.

This chain uses TRBV4-3 with TRBJ2-3; D is ambiguous. This CDR3 has 15 amino acids. Germline CDR1 and CDR2: LGHNA and YSLEER. Deletions cut 0 bases from V and 4 bases from J, with 11 bases between. In DNA form, the CDR3 reads TGCGCCAGCAGCCAAGATCTGAGGTCTCCAGATACGCAGTATTTT. Protein product: CASSQDLRSPDTQYF.

This clonotype has a handful of counts. The V call is TRBV20-1, the J call TRBJ2-7; D may be TRBD2 (6 bases). The CDR3 runs 14 residues. Germline loops: CDR1 DFQATT, CDR2 SNEGSKA (reference sequence). The V and J ends lost 4 bases and 6 bases respectively, with 19 bases between them. The CDR3 loop reads CSATRGLSLGEQYF. The CDR3 DNA sequence: TGCAGTGCTACGCGAGGACTATCCTTGGGCGAGCAGTACTTC.

This clonotype was counted between two and nine times. The chain couples TRBV14 to TRBJ1-2; 7 bases are a match to TRBD1. Germline CDR1 is SGHDN and CDR2 is FVKESK. V dropped 3 bases and J dropped 0; count of bases not matched to a gene: 4. This CDR3 has 15 residues. The CDR3 DNA reads as TGTGCCAGCAGCCACATAGGGACAGCTAACTATGGCTACACCTTC. Its translation is CASSHIGTANYGYTF. Full variable domain (outside the CDR3, taken from reference TRBV14 and TRBJ1-2): EAGVTQFPSHSVIEKGQTVTLRCDPISGHDNLYWYRRVMGKEIKFLLHFVKESKQDESGMPNNRFLAERTGGTYSTLKVQPAELEDSGVYFCASSHIGTANYGYTFGSGTRLTVV.

The rearrangement uses TRBV7-2 and TRBJ2-5; unclear D gene. V dropped 1 base and J dropped 5 bases, with 14 bases sitting between them. Germline V lookup: CDR1 SGHTA, CDR2 FQGNSA. The CDR3 extends over 15 amino acids. CDR3 in amino acids: CASSLGTYSRETQYF. The CDR3 DNA reads as TGTGCCAGCAGCTTAGGGACCTACTCCCGGGAGACCCAGTACTTC.

The rearrangement uses TRBV9 and TRBJ2-3; maybe TRBD2 (5 bases). Germline values: CDR1 SGDLS, CDR2 YYNGEE. Trimming took off 0 bases at V and 6 bases at J, with 14 bases between the two ends. The CDR3 runs 15 residues. In DNA form, the CDR3 reads TGTGCCAGCAGCGTAGCGGGAACCCCGTCGGATACGCAGTATTTT. Protein sequence: CASSVAGTPSDTQYF.

The V and J genes are TRBV7-6 and TRBJ2-5, with a possible D match to TRBD1 (6 bases). This CDR3 is 16 amino acids long. CDR1 and CDR2 from the germline V gene are SGHVS and FNYEAQ. V lost 5 bases, J lost 5 bases, and 21 bases lay in between. The CDR3 nucleotides read TGTGCCAGCAGCCCCAGGGGTGGGACGGGTGAGGAGACCCAGTACTTC. Amino acids: CASSPRGGTGEETQYF. Using reference TRBV7-6 and TRBJ2-5 for the parts outside the CDR3, the full variable domain is GAGVSQSPRYKVTKRGQDVALRCDPISGHVSLYWYRQALGQGPEFLTYFNYEAQQDKSGLPNDRFSAERPEGSISTLTIQRTEQRDSAMYRCASSPRGGTGEETQYFGPGTRLLVL.

The chain links TRBV20-1 to TRBJ2-1; 11 bases line up with TRBD2. The CDR3 is made up of 14 amino acids. Germline assignment: CDR1 DFQATT and CDR2 SNEGSKA (reference sequence). The ends lost 5 bases at V and 6 bases at J; junction bases unmatched: 6. CDR3 protein: CSAYSSGRTNEQFF. The CDR3 DNA reads as TGCAGTGCTTATTCTAGCGGGAGGACCAATGAGCAGTTCTTC.

This clonotype was observed a handful of times. This chain connects TRBV6-5 to TRBJ1-1; 7 nucleotides line up with TRBD1. The CDR3 runs 15 residues. Per the germline V gene, CDR1 is MNHEY and CDR2 is SVGAGI. The V and J ends lost 1 base and 0 bases, in that order; junction bases with no gene match: 2. The CDR3 DNA follows: TGTGCCAGCAGTTACTTCGGGACAGTGAACACTGAAGCTTTCTTT. Residues: CASSYFGTVNTEAFF.

J is TRBJ2-3 and V is TRBV28; perhaps TRBD1 as D (6 bases). V was pared by 5 bases and J by 0 bases, with 15 bases between. Looked up from germline, CDR1 is MDHEN and CDR2 is SYDVKM. The CDR3 has 16 residues. The DNA of the CDR3 is TGTGCCAGCAGTCCCCGACAGGCGTCTAGCACAGATACGCAGTATTTT. It is translated as CASSPRQASSTDTQYF.

The sample holds a few counts of this clonotype. CDR3 residues: CASSYLAGYNEQFF. Written as DNA, the CDR3 is TGTGCCAGCAGTTACCTCGCAGGGTACAATGAGCAGTTCTTC. This chain links TRBV6-5 with TRBJ2-1; D is possibly TRBD1 (5 bases). The length of the CDR3 is 14 residues. Per the germline V gene, CDR1 is MNHEY and CDR2 is SVGAGI. Trimming left V 2 bases short and J 4 bases short, with 9 bases between.

V gene TRBV18 combines with J gene TRBJ2-1; weak D call: TRBD1 (7 bases). The CDR3 is 13 residues long. Germline values: CDR1 KGHSH, CDR2 LQKENI. V was shortened by 3 bases and J by 6 bases, with 9 bases between the two germline ends. CDR3 amino acids: CASSPQGGNEQFF. The CDR3 region has the DNA TGTGCCAGCTCACCGCAGGGGGGCAATGAGCAGTTCTTC.

This clonotype was detected only a few times. V is TRBV29-1 and J is TRBJ1-4, with D unresolved. The V end was cut by 7 bases, the J end by 4 bases, with 7 bases between. This CDR3 is built from 11 residues. Germline loops: CDR1 SQVTM, CDR2 ANQGSEA. As DNA, the CDR3 is TGCAGCGCTTTTTATAATGAAAAACTGTTTTTT. Translating it yields CSAFYNEKLFF. Drawing the rest from reference TRBV29-1 and TRBJ1-4, the complete variable domain is SAVISQKPSRDICQRGTSLTIQCQVDSQVTMMFWYRQQPGQSLTLIATANQGSEATYESGFVIDKFPISRPNLTFSTLTVSNMSPEDSSIYLCSAFYNEKLFFGSGTQLSVL.

This clonotype was observed a few times. CDR3 sequence (DNA): TGTGCCACCAGCAGATCCAGGGTACACGGGAACACTGAAGCTTTCTTT. It specifies CATSRSRVHGNTEAFF. This rearrangement joins TRBV15 to TRBJ1-1, with a weak D call TRBD1 (5 bases). Per the germline V gene, CDR1 is LNHNV and CDR2 is YYDKDF (reference sequence). The CDR3 has 16 residues. V lost 2 bases to trimming and J lost 1 base, with 14 bases between them.

There are a few counts of this clonotype. The rearrangement uses TRBV12-3 or TRBV12-4 and TRBJ2-5; 8 bases are a match to TRBD2. The CDR3 has 14 residues. The V gene end was trimmed by 3 bases and the J gene end by 3 bases; junction bases not matched to a gene: 3. This chain's CDR3 is CASSFTSGKETQYF. The DNA of the CDR3 is TGTGCCAGCAGTTTTACTAGCGGTAAAGAGACCCAGTACTTC.

This clonotype has only a few counts. This sequence joins TRBV7-2 and TRBJ1-1, with a weak D call TRBD1 (6 bases). The ends were cut back, 6 bases at V and 4 bases at J, with 9 bases in the middle. Germline V gene data show CDR1 as SGHTA and CDR2 as FQGNSA. The CDR3 sequence is 12 residues long. As DNA, the CDR3 is TGTGCCAGCAGTTGGGGGCTCACTGAAGCTTTCTTT. This codes for CASSWGLTEAFF.